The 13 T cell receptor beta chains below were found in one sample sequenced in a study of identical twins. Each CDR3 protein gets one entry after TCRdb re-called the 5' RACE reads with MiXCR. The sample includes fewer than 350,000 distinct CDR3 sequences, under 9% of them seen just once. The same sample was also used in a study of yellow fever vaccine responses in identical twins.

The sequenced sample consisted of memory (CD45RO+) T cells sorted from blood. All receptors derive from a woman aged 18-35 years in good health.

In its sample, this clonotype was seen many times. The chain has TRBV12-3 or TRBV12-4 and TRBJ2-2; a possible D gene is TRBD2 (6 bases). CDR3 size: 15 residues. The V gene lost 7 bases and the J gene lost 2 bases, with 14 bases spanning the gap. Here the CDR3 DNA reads TGTGCCAGCACCGTGGGAGGCCTCAACACCGGGGAGCTGTTTTTT. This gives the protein CASTVGGLNTGELFF.

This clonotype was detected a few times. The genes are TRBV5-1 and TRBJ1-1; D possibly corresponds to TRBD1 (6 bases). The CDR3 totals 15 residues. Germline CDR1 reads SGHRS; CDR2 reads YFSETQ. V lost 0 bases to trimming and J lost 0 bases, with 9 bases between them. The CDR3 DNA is TGCGCCAGCAGCTTGGAAACAGGGCTGAACACTGAAGCTTTCTTT. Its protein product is CASSLETGLNTEAFF.

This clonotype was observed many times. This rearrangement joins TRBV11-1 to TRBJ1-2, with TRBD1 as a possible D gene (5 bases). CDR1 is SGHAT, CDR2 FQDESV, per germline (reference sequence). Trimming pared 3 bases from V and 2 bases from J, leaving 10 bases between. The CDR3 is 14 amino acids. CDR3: CASSFRGGNYGYTF. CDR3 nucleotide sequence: TGTGCCAGCAGCTTTCGGGGCGGAAACTATGGCTACACCTTC.

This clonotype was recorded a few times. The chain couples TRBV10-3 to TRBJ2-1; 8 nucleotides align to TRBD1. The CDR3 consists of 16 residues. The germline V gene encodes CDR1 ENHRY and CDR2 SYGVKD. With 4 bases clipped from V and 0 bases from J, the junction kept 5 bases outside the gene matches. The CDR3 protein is CAISASTGGSYNEQFF. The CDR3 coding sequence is TGTGCCATCAGTGCGTCAACAGGGGGCTCCTACAATGAGCAGTTCTTC.

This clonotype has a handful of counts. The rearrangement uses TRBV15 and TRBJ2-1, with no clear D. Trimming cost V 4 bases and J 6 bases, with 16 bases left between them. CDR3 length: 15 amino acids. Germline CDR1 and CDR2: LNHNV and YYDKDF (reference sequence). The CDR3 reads CATSMGQGAPNEQFF. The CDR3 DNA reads TGTGCCACCAGCATGGGTCAAGGTGCCCCCAATGAGCAGTTCTTC.

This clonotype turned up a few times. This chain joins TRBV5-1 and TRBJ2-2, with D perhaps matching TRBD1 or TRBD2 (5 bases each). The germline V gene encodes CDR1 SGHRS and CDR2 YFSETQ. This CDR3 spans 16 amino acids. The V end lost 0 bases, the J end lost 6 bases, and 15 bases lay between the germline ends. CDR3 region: CASSLARPGSAGELFF. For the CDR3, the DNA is TGCGCCAGCAGCTTGGCCAGGCCAGGGAGCGCCGGGGAGCTGTTTTTT. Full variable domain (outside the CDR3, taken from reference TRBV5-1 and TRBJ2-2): KAGVTQTPRYLIKTRGQQVTLSCSPISGHRSVSWYQQTPGQGLQFLFEYFSETQRNKGNFPGRFSGRQFSNSRSEMNVSTLELGDSALYLCASSLARPGSAGELFFGEGSRLTVL.

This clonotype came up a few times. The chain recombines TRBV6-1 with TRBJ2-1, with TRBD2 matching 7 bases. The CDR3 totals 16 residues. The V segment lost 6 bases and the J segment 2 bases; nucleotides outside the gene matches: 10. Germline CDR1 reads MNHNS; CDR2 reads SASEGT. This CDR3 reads CASRGLGGSTYNEQFF. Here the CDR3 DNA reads TGTGCCAGCAGAGGACTTGGCGGGAGTACCTACAATGAGCAGTTCTTC.

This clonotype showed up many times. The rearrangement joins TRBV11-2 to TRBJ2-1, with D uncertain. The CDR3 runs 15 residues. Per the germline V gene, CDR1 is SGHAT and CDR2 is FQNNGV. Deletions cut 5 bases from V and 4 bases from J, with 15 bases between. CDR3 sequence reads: CASSPLRALYNEQFF. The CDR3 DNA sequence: TGTGCCAGCAGCCCTCTACGGGCCCTATACAATGAGCAGTTCTTC.

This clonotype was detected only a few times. The CDR3 DNA sequence: TGTGCCAGTAGTGTCGGGACTCTGAACACTGAAGCTTTCTTT. As protein: CASSVGTLNTEAFF. This chain joins TRBV19 and TRBJ1-1; weak D call: TRBD1 (5 bases). This CDR3 has 14 amino acids. Trimming left V 5 bases short and J 0 bases short, with 10 bases between. Per the germline V gene, CDR1 is LNHDA and CDR2 is SQIVND (reference sequence).

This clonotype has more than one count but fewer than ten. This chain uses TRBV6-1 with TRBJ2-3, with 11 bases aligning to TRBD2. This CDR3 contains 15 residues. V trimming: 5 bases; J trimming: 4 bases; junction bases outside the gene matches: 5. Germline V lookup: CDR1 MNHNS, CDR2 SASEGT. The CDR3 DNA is TGTGCCAGCAGTACAGGGACTAGCGGCGCAGATACGCAGTATTTT. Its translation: CASSTGTSGADTQYF.

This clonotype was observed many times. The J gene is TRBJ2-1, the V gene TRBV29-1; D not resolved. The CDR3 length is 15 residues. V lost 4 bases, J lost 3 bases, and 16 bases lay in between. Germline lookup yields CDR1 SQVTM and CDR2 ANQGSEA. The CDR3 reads CSVVPGSTVYNEQFF. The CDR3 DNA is TGCAGCGTTGTCCCAGGCTCGACGGTCTACAATGAGCAGTTCTTC.

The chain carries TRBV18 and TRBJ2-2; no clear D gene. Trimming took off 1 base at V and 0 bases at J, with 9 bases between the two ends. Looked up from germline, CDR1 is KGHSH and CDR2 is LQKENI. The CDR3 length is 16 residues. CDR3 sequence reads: CASSPQARTNTGELFF. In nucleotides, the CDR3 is TGTGCCAGCTCACCACAGGCGCGTACGAACACCGGGGAGCTGTTTTTT.

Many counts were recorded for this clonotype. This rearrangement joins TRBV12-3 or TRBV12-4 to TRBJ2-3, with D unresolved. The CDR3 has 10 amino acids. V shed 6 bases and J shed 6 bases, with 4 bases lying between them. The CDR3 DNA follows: TGTGCCAGCAGGACCGATACGCAGTATTTT. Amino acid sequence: CASRTDTQYF.